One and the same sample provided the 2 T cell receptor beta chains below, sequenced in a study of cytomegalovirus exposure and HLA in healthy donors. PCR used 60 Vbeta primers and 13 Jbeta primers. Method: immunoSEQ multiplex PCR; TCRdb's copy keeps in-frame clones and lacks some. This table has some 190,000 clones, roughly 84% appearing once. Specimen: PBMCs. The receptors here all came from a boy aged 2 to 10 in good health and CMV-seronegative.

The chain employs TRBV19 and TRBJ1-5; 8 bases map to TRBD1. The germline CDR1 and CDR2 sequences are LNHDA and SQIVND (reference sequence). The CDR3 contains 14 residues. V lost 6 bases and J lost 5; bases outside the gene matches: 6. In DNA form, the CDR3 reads TGTGCCAGTAGCCGGACAGGGTTGGATCAGCCCCAGCATTTT. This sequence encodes CASSRTGLDQPQHF.

The CDR3 here is CAWSVRQGNTEAFF. CDR3 sequence (DNA): TGTGCCTGGAGTGTACGGCAGGGGAACACTGAAGCTTTCTTT. This chain joins TRBV30 and TRBJ1-1; D might be TRBD1 (5 bases). V gave up 0 bases and J gave up 1 base, with 9 bases separating them. The CDR3 has 14 amino acids. Per germline, CDR1 GTSNPN and CDR2 SVGIG (reference sequence).